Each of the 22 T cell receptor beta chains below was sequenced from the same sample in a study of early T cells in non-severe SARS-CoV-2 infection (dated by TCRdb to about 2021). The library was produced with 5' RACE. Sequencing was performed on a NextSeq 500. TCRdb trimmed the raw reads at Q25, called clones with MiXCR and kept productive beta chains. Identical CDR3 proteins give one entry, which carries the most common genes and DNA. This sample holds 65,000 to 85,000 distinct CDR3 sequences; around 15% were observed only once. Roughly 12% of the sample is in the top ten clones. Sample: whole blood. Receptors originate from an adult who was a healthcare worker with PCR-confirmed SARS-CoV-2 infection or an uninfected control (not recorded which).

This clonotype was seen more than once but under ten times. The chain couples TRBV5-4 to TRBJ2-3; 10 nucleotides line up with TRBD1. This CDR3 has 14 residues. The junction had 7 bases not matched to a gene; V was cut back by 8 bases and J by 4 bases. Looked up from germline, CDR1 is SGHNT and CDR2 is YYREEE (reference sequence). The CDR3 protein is CASHRQGAPDTQYF. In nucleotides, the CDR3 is TGTGCCAGTCACCGACAGGGGGCCCCAGATACGCAGTATTTT. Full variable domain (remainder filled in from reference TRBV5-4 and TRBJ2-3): ETGVTQSPTHLIKTRGQQVTLRCSSQSGHNTVSWYQQALGQGPQFIFQYYREEENGRGNFPPRFSGLQFPNYSSELNVNALELDDSALYLCASHRQGAPDTQYFGPGTRLTVL.

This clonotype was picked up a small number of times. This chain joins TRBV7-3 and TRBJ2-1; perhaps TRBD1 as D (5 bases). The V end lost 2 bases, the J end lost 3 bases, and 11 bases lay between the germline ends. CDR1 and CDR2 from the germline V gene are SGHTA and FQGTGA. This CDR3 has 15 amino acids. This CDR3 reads CASSLSPGYYNEQFF. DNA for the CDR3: TGTGCCAGCAGCTTATCTCCAGGGTACTACAATGAGCAGTTCTTC.

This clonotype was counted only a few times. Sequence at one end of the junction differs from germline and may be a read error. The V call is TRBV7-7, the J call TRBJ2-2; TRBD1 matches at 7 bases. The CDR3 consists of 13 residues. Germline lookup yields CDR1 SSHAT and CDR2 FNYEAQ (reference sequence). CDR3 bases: TGTGCTAGCAGCTTACAGGGGAGAGGGGAGCTGTTTTTT. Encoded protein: CASSLQGRGELFF.

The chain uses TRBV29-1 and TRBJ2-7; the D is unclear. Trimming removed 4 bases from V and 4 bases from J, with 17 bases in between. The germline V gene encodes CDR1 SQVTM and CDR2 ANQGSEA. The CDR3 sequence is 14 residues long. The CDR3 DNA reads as TGCAGCGTTGGAACCGGGTCGCTCGGGTACGAGCAGTACTTC. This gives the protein CSVGTGSLGYEQYF.

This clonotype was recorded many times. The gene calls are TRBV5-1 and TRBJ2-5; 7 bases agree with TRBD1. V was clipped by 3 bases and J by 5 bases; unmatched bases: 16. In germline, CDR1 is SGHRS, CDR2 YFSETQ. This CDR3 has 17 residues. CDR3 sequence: CASSYYAGTANGETQYF. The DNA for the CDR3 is TGCGCCAGCAGCTATTACGCCGGGACAGCGAATGGGGAGACCCAGTACTTC.

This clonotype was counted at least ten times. The DNA of the CDR3 is TGCGCCAGCAGAAACCCCCGATTGGGCGTCGGGGGCGGTGAGCAGTTCTTC. Residues: CASRNPRLGVGGGEQFF. The rearrangement links TRBV5-1 to TRBJ2-1; D tentatively reads TRBD1 or TRBD2 (6 bases each). Germline-derived CDR1 and CDR2 are SGHRS and YFSETQ. V was trimmed by 5 bases and J by 9 bases, leaving 27 bases between them. The CDR3 spans 17 residues.

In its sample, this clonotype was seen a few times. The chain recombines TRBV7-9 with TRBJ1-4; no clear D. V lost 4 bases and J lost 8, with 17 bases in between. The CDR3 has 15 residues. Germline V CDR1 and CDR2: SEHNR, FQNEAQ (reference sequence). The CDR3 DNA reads TGTGCCAGCAGCTCATCAAGGACCGGCCTGGAAAAACTGTTTTTT. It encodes CASSSSRTGLEKLFF.

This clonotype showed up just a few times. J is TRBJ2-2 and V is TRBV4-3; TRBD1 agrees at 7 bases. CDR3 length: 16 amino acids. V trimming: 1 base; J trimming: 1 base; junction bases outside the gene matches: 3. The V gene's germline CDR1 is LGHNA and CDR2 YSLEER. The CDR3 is CASSQGTGVNTGELFF. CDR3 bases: TGCGCCAGCAGCCAAGGAACAGGGGTGAACACCGGGGAGCTGTTTTTT.

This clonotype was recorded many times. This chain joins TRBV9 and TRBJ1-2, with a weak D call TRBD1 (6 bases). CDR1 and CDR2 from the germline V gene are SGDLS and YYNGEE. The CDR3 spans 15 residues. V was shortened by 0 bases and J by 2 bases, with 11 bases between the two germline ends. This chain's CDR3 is CASSVGGQSNYGYTF. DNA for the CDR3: TGTGCCAGCAGCGTAGGAGGACAGTCAAACTATGGCTACACCTTC. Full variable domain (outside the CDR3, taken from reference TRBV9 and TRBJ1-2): DSGVTQTPKHLITATGQRVTLRCSPRSGDLSVYWYQQSLDQGLQFLIQYYNGEERAKGNILERFSAQQFPDLHSELNLSSLELGDSALYFCASSVGGQSNYGYTFGSGTRLTVV.

As DNA, the CDR3 is TGTGCCAGCAGTTCAGTCTTCCAGGGTCGCTACAATGAGCAGTTCTTC. Protein product: CASSSVFQGRYNEQFF. The rearrangement joins TRBV6-2 or TRBV6-3 to TRBJ2-1; a possible D gene is TRBD1 (5 bases). Germline CDR1 is MNHEY and CDR2 is SVGEGT. The CDR3 extends over 16 amino acids. Trimming cost V 4 bases and J 3 bases, with 16 bases left between them.

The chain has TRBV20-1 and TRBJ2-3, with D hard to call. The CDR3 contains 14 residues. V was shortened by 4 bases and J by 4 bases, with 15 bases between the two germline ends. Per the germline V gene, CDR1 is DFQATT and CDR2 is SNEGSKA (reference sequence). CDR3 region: CSATASGWADTQYF. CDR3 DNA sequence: TGCAGTGCTACCGCTTCCGGCTGGGCAGATACGCAGTATTTT.

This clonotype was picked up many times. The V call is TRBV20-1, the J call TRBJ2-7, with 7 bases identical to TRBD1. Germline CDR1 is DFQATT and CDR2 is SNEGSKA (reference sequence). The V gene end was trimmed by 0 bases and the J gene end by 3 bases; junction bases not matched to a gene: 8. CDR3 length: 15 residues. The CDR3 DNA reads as TGCAGTGCTAGAGACCGGGACAGTTACTACTACGAGCAGTACTTC. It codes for CSARDRDSYYYEQYF.

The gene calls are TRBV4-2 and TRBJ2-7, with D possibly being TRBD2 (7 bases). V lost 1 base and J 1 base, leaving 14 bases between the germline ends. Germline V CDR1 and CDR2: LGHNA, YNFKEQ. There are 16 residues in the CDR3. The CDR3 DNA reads TGTGCCAGCAGCCAAGGTTGGCGGGGGCTTTCCTACGAGCAGTACTTC. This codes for CASSQGWRGLSYEQYF.

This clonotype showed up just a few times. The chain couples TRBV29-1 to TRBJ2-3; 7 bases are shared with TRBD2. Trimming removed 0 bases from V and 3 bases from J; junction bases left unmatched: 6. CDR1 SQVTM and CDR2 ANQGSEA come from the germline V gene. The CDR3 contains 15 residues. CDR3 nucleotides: TGCAGCGTTGAAGACTGGGCGGGAGAAACAGATACGCAGTATTTT. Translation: CSVEDWAGETDTQYF.

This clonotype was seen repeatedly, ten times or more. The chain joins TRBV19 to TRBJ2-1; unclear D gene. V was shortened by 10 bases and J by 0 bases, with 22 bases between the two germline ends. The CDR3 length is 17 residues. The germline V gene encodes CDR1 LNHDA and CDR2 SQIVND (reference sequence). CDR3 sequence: CATQGMAGLSSYNEQFF. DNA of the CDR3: TGTGCCACCCAAGGTATGGCAGGCCTAAGCTCCTACAATGAGCAGTTCTTC.

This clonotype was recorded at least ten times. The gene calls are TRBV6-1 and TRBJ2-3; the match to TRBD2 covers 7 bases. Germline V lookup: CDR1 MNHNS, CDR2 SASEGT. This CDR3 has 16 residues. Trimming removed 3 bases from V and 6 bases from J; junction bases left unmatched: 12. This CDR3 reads CASSDRRSGVRDTQYF. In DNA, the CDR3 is TGTGCCAGCAGTGATCGCCGGAGCGGGGTTAGGGATACGCAGTATTTT.

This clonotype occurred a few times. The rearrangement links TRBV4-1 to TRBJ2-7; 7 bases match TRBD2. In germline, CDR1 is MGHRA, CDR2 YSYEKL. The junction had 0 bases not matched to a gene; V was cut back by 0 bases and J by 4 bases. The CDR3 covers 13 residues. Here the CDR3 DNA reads TGCGCCAGCAGCCAAGAAGCGGGGTACGAGCAGTACTTC. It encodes CASSQEAGYEQYF.

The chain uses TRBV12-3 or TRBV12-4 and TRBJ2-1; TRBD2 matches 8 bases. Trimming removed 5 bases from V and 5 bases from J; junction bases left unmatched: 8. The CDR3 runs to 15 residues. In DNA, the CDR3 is TGTGCCAGCAGTCATACTAGCGGAGCTCACAATGAGCAGTTCTTC. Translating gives CASSHTSGAHNEQFF.

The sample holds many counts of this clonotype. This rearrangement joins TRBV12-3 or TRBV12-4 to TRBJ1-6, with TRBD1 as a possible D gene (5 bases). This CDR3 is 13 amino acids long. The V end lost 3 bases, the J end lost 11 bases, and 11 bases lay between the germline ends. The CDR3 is CASSFPRVAPLHF. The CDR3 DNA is TGTGCCAGCAGTTTTCCCAGGGTGGCACCCCTCCACTTT.

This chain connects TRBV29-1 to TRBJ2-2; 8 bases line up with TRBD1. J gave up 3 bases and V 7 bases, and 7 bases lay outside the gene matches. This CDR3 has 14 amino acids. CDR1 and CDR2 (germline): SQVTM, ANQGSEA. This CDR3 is CSATTGADTGELFF. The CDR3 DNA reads TGCAGCGCTACGACAGGGGCTGACACCGGGGAGCTGTTTTTT.

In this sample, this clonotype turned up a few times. The CDR3 region has the DNA TGTGCCAGCAGCTACCGGACAGCTGATGGCTACACCTTC. Amino acids: CASSYRTADGYTF. The V gene is TRBV7-3, the J gene TRBJ1-2; TRBD1 is a possible D gene (6 bases). Trimming left V 4 bases short and J 6 bases short, with 12 bases between. The germline CDR1 and CDR2 sequences are SGHTA and FQGTGA. The CDR3 loop spans 13 amino acids.

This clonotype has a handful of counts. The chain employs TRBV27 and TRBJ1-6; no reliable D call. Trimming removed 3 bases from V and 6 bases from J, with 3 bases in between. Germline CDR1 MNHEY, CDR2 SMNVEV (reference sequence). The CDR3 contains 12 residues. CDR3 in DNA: TGTGCCAGCAGTTTTGGTAATTCACCCCTCCACTTT. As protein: CASSFGNSPLHF.